Shown below are 31 T cell receptor beta chains from a single sample sequenced in a study of blood T cell repertoires in COVID-19. Measured with immunoSEQ multiplex PCR; TCRdb has only the in-frame clones, and not every one. This sample yields 200,000 to 300,000 clones, of which around nine tenths are seen a single time; over 2.5% belongs to the top ten. What was sequenced was PBMCs or T cells enriched from blood (not recorded which). The receptors were sampled from a woman aged 18-30 years who had recovered from COVID-19.

V and J are TRBV27 and TRBJ2-1; D is undetermined. The CDR3 covers 12 residues. The ends were cut back, 0 bases at V and 12 bases at J, with 9 bases in the middle. Germline loops: CDR1 MNHEY, CDR2 SMNVEV (reference sequence). The CDR3, as DNA: TGTGCCAGCAGTTTATCCACAGTCCCGCAGTTCTTC. Translating gives CASSLSTVPQFF.

The J gene is TRBJ1-1, the V gene TRBV5-1; 10 positions match TRBD1. J was trimmed by 10 bases and V by 3 bases; bases with no gene match: 6. The CDR3 covers 13 residues. CDR1 is SGHRS, CDR2 YFSETQ, per germline. DNA of the CDR3: TGCGCCAGCAGCTGGGGACAGGGGATGGGAGCTTTCTTT. Its protein product is CASSWGQGMGAFF. Drawing the rest from reference TRBV5-1 and TRBJ1-1, the complete variable domain is KAGVTQTPRYLIKTRGQQVTLSCSPISGHRSVSWYQQTPGQGLQFLFEYFSETQRNKGNFPGRFSGRQFSNSRSEMNVSTLELGDSALYLCASSWGQGMGAFFGQGTRLTVV.

The DNA for the CDR3 is TGTGCCAGCAGTTTCTATAGGGGACAGGGAGCGAACACTGAAGCTTTCTTT. As protein: CASSFYRGQGANTEAFF. The chain is built from TRBV27 and TRBJ1-1, with 9 nucleotides matching TRBD1. CDR3 length: 17 residues. Germline V gives CDR1 MNHEY, CDR2 SMNVEV (reference sequence). V shed 3 bases and J 1 base; nucleotides not matched to a gene: 9.

The rearrangement uses TRBV10-2 and TRBJ1-1; TRBD1 is a possible D gene (6 bases). The V end was cut by 8 bases, the J end by 4 bases, with 17 bases between. CDR3 length: 14 residues. Germline-derived CDR1 and CDR2 are WSHSY and SAAADI. The CDR3: CASGTTGDLTEAFF. The CDR3 region has the DNA TGCGCCAGCGGAACGACAGGCGACCTCACTGAAGCTTTCTTT.

The chain uses TRBV10-3 and TRBJ2-5; D might be TRBD2 (6 bases). Deletions cut 5 bases from V and 5 bases from J, with 15 bases between. Germline loops: CDR1 ENHRY, CDR2 SYGVKD. The CDR3 has 14 amino acids. CDR3 sequence: CAISTSAGFETQYF. The CDR3 coding sequence is TGTGCCATCAGTACCTCGGCGGGATTCGAGACCCAGTACTTC.

The table lists this clone with a few counts. The chain couples TRBV3-1 (or the pseudogene TRBV3-2) to TRBJ2-1, with 11 positions matching TRBD2. From germline, CDR1 is LGHDT and CDR2 YNNKEL (reference sequence). CDR3 length: 15 residues. J gave up 4 bases and V 7 bases, and 6 bases lay outside the gene matches. The CDR3 sequence: CASTRGTSGYNEQFF. Here the CDR3 DNA reads TGTGCCAGCACCCGAGGGACTAGCGGATACAATGAGCAGTTCTTC.

The chain uses TRBV28 and TRBJ2-7; 9 bases are shared with TRBD1. Looked up from germline, CDR1 is MDHEN and CDR2 is SYDVKM. The CDR3 has 15 residues. Losses at the gene ends were 4 bases for V and 3 bases for J; bases not matched to a gene: 7. CDR3 protein: CASSSGQGIIYEQYF. CDR3 coding DNA: TGTGCCAGCAGTTCTGGACAGGGGATCATCTACGAGCAGTACTTC.

The sample holds one count of this clone. The rearrangement joins TRBV30 to TRBJ2-7; D is unclear. Trimming took off 4 bases at V and 2 bases at J, with 12 bases between the two ends. The V gene's germline CDR1 is GTSNPN and CDR2 SVGIG (reference sequence). The CDR3 has 13 amino acids. The chain's CDR3 is CAWNGNSPYEQYF. The CDR3 DNA is TGTGCCTGGAATGGAAACAGCCCCTACGAGCAGTACTTC.

The chain combines TRBV4-2 with TRBJ2-7; TRBD1 matches at 8 bases. The V segment lost 4 bases and the J segment 3 bases; nucleotides outside the gene matches: 8. CDR3 length: 15 residues. Per the germline V gene, CDR1 is LGHNA and CDR2 is YNFKEQ. CDR3 sequence (DNA): TGTGCCAGCAGCCCAGACGGGACAGGTAACTACGAGCAGTACTTC. Translation gives CASSPDGTGNYEQYF.

Comment on this clone: At one end, the junction sequence differs from germline, possibly due to a read error. This chain uses TRBV5-6 with TRBJ2-7, with TRBD1 as a possible D gene (6 bases). CDR1 SGHDT and CDR2 YYEEEE come from the germline V gene. This CDR3 has 15 amino acids. CDR3 loop: CASSFWDRGHYGQYF. The CDR3 nucleotides read TGTGCCAGCAGCTTCTGGGACCGGGGACATTACGGGCAGTACTTC.

The chain combines TRBV21-1 with TRBJ1-3; the table names TRBD1, a call not compared with the DNA. TRBV21-1 is an annotated pseudogene. This CDR3 region has 14 residues. This chain's CDR3 is CASSKVPGSNTIYF. The CDR3, as DNA: TGTGCCAGCAGCAAAGTTCCAGGGTCGAACACCATATATTTT.

This chain uses TRBV19 with TRBJ2-1; weak D call: TRBD2 (6 bases). With 9 bases removed from V and 0 bases from J, the gap between germline ends came to 12 bases. The CDR3 consists of 14 residues. The germline CDR1 and CDR2 sequences are LNHDA and SQIVND (reference sequence). This CDR3 is CASVRGNSYNEQFF. The CDR3 DNA is TGTGCCAGCGTGCGGGGTAACTCCTACAATGAGCAGTTCTTC. Supplemented by reference TRBV19 and TRBJ2-1, the full variable domain reads DGGITQSPKYLFRKEGQNVTLSCEQNLNHDAMYWYRQDPGQGLRLIYYSQIVNDFQKGDIAEGYSVSREKKESFPLTVTSAQKNPTAFYLCASVRGNSYNEQFFGPGTRLTVL.

The genes are TRBV10-2 and TRBJ2-5; D unclear. Trimming stripped 8 bases from V and 0 bases from J, with 4 bases between. The CDR3 extends over 11 amino acids. The germline V gene encodes CDR1 WSHSY and CDR2 SAAADI. The CDR3 spells CASYDQETQYF. CDR3 DNA: TGCGCCAGCTATGACCAAGAGACCCAGTACTTC.

V usage is TRBV3-1 (or the pseudogene TRBV3-2) and J usage is TRBJ2-2; TRBD2 is a possible D gene (6 bases). This CDR3 comprises 14 residues. With 1 base removed from V and 7 bases from J, the gap between germline ends came to 10 bases. From germline, CDR1 is LGHDT and CDR2 YNNKEL (reference sequence). CDR3 coding DNA: TGTGCCAGCAGCCAAGGAGGGGAGGTCGGGGAGCTGTTTTTT. It yields the protein CASSQGGEVGELFF.

V is TRBV2 and J is TRBJ1-4, with a tentative D call TRBD1 (5 bases). Germline V gene sequence: CDR1 SNHLY, CDR2 FYNNEI. V was cut by 3 bases and J by 0 bases, with 8 bases left in between. The CDR3 consists of 15 residues. This CDR3 is CASSDRAATNEKLFF. In nucleotides, the CDR3 is TGTGCCAGCAGTGACAGGGCCGCAACTAATGAAAAACTGTTTTTT.

The rearrangement joins TRBV7-9 to TRBJ2-7; D not certain. The CDR3 runs 14 residues. Germline V gives CDR1 SEHNR, CDR2 FQNEAQ (reference sequence). V was cut by 4 bases and J by 2 bases, with 12 bases left in between. The CDR3 region is CASSSPPSAYEQYF. In nucleotides, the CDR3 is TGTGCCAGCAGCTCCCCCCCCTCAGCCTACGAGCAGTACTTC.

This chain links TRBV4-1 with TRBJ2-7, with 10 bases that match TRBD2. Per the germline V gene, CDR1 is MGHRA and CDR2 is YSYEKL. The J segment lost 3 bases and the V segment lost 0 bases, leaving 8 bases of the junction unmatched. There are 17 residues in the CDR3. The CDR3 loop reads CASSQDLAGTSDYEQYF. CDR3 bases: TGCGCCAGCAGCCAAGATCTAGCCGGGACTAGCGACTACGAGCAGTACTTC.

This chain connects TRBV30 to TRBJ2-3; 10 bases are a match to TRBD2. The CDR3 runs 14 residues. The germline V gene has CDR1 GTSNPN and CDR2 SVGIG (reference sequence). V lost 3 bases and J lost 5; bases outside the gene matches: 5. The CDR3 here is CAWSLAGVLDTQYF. The CDR3 DNA sequence: TGTGCCTGGAGCCTAGCGGGAGTGTTAGATACGCAGTATTTT. The full variable domain, in which reference TRBV30 and TRBJ2-3 provide the parts outside the CDR3, is SQTIHQWPATLVQPVGSPLSLECTVEGTSNPNLYWYRQAAGRGLQLLFYSVGIGQISSEVPQNLSASRPQDRQFILSSKKLLLSDSGFYLCAWSLAGVLDTQYFGPGTRLTVL.

The CDR3 is CAWSGGGLQYF. In DNA form, the CDR3 reads TGTGCCTGGAGTGGCGGCGGGTTGCAGTACTTC. This chain joins TRBV30 and TRBJ2-7; tentative D call: TRBD2 (5 bases). CDR3 size: 11 residues. Trimming left V 1 base short and J 9 bases short, with 10 bases between. The germline CDR1 and CDR2 sequences are GTSNPN and SVGIG (reference sequence).

This clone showed up just once. The chain links TRBV19 to TRBJ2-5; TRBD1 might be the D (5 bases). CDR1 LNHDA and CDR2 SQIVND come from the germline V gene (reference sequence). Trimming took off 4 bases at V and 5 bases at J, with 20 bases between the two ends. The CDR3 is made up of 16 amino acids. CDR3 DNA sequence: TGTGCCAGTAGTAAAGGTGACAGTGTCTACCGTGAGACCCAGTACTTC. Translating gives CASSKGDSVYRETQYF.

In DNA, the CDR3 is TGTGCCAGCAGCTTAGGCTTAGGGGTCAGGGTCAGGGGGACCGGGGAGCTGTTTTTT. Translated, it gives CASSLGLGVRVRGTGELFF. The rearrangement links TRBV7-2 to TRBJ2-2; 7 nucleotides agree with TRBD1. Germline V lookup: CDR1 SGHTA, CDR2 FQGNSA. The CDR3 extends over 19 amino acids. Trimming removed 1 base from V and 5 bases from J; junction bases left unmatched: 16.

This clone was counted a few times. Other DNA variants within this sample encode the same CDR3. The chain links TRBV7-2 to TRBJ1-2; D possibly corresponds to TRBD1 (5 bases). The CDR3 has 12 amino acids. Germline CDR1 and CDR2: SGHTA and FQGNSA. V lost 3 bases to trimming and J lost 5 bases, with 7 bases between them. CDR3 sequence reads: CASSLGGYGYTF. The CDR3 DNA sequence: TGTGCCAGCAGCTTGGGGGGGTATGGCTACACCTTC.

The chain employs TRBV20-1 and TRBJ2-7, with D perhaps matching TRBD1 (6 bases). Germline V gene data show CDR1 as DFQATT and CDR2 as SNEGSKA (reference sequence). V was cut by 3 bases and J by 3 bases, with 24 bases left in between. The length of the CDR3 is 17 residues. This chain's CDR3 is CSASNPTGTGNLYEQYF. CDR3 bases: TGCAGTGCTAGTAACCCCACTGGAACAGGGAATCTCTACGAGCAGTACTTC.

Only one count was recorded for this clone. The J gene is TRBJ2-2, the V gene TRBV7-2; TRBD1 agrees at 7 bases. CDR3 length: 14 residues. Germline CDR1 and CDR2: SGHTA and FQGNSA. V shed 3 bases, J shed 4 bases, and the junction held 2 bases outside the gene matches. DNA for the CDR3: TGTGCCAGCAGCTTTGGGACAGCCACCGGGGAGCTGTTTTTT. Translating it yields CASSFGTATGELFF. Supplemented by reference TRBV7-2 and TRBJ2-2, the full variable domain reads GAGVSQSPSNKVTEKGKDVELRCDPISGHTALYWYRQSLGQGLEFLIYFQGNSAPDKSGLPSDRFSAERTGGSVSTLTIQRTQQEDSAVYLCASSFGTATGELFFGEGSRLTVL.

The chain recombines TRBV11-2 with TRBJ1-1; weak D call: TRBD1 (6 bases). The V end was cut by 0 bases, the J end by 5 bases, with 10 bases between. This CDR3 is built from 14 residues. The germline V gene has CDR1 SGHAT and CDR2 FQNNGV. The CDR3 sequence: CASSLEVQGTEAFF. DNA for the CDR3: TGTGCCAGCAGCTTAGAGGTACAGGGAACTGAAGCTTTCTTT. Full variable domain (missing parts from reference TRBV11-2 and TRBJ1-1): EAGVAQSPRYKIIEKRQSVAFWCNPISGHATLYWYQQILGQGPKLLIQFQNNGVVDDSQLPKDRFSAERLKGVDSTLKIQPAKLEDSAVYLCASSLEVQGTEAFFGQGTRLTVV.

This rearrangement joins TRBV4-1 to TRBJ1-4; TRBD1 agrees at 9 bases. Losses at the gene ends were 4 bases for V and 10 bases for J; bases not matched to a gene: 13. The CDR3 is made up of 16 amino acids. In germline, CDR1 is MGHRA, CDR2 YSYEKL. The CDR3 DNA reads TGCGCCAGCAGCCTACCAGGGACAGGGCCTAAGGGAAAACTGTTTTTT. Translated: CASSLPGTGPKGKLFF.

The chain employs TRBV30 and TRBJ1-2, with TRBD1 identical over 7 bases. The CDR3 spans 15 residues. V trimming: 0 bases; J trimming: 0 bases; junction bases outside the gene matches: 4. CDR1 and CDR2 from the germline V gene are GTSNPN and SVGIG (reference sequence). CDR3 DNA: TGTGCCTGGAGTGTACCAGGGACAGCTAACTATGGCTACACCTTC. Encoded protein: CAWSVPGTANYGYTF.

The chain carries TRBV7-3 and TRBJ1-1; TRBD1 matches at 7 bases. The germline V gene encodes CDR1 SGHTA and CDR2 FQGTGA. The V gene end was trimmed by 6 bases and the J gene end by 5 bases; junction bases not matched to a gene: 6. This CDR3 has 13 amino acids. For the CDR3, the DNA is TGTGCCAGCAGTCTACAGGGGATTACTGAAGCTTTCTTT. Protein sequence: CASSLQGITEAFF.

This chain connects TRBV11-3 to TRBJ2-5; D gene unclear. Germline V CDR1 and CDR2: SGHNT, YENEEA. V shed 5 bases and J shed 5 bases, with 12 bases lying between them. The CDR3 loop spans 13 amino acids. The CDR3 protein is CASSPPGEETQYF. The CDR3, as DNA: TGTGCCAGCAGCCCCCCGGGTGAGGAGACCCAGTACTTC.

This clone has only a few counts. V and J are TRBV6-5 and TRBJ1-2; TRBD1 might be the D (6 bases). Germline V gene sequence: CDR1 MNHEY, CDR2 SVGAGI. V lost 4 bases to trimming and J lost 0 bases, with 12 bases between them. The CDR3 is 15 amino acids. CDR3 amino acids: CASSFSQGPNYGYTF. Written as DNA, the CDR3 is TGTGCCAGCAGTTTTTCACAGGGACCTAACTATGGCTACACCTTC.

The rearrangement uses TRBV27 and TRBJ1-2; D gene uncertain. CDR1 is MNHEY, CDR2 SMNVEV, per germline (reference sequence). V was trimmed by 2 bases and J by 2 bases, leaving 6 bases between them. This CDR3 has 13 amino acids. The CDR3 spells CASSLAENYGYTF. The CDR3, as DNA: TGTGCCAGCAGTTTAGCAGAAAACTATGGCTACACCTTC.